The text below deals with one T cell receptor (beta chain). Its matching antigen is unknown. The junction does not match germline at one end; this may be a read error. The CDR3 loop spans 17 amino acids. The germline CDR1 and CDR2 sequences are LNHNV and YYDKDF (reference sequence). It was with 60 Vbeta and 13 Jbeta primers that the PCR ran. In the study's own analysis: Later, an analysis found about 80 million unique TCR beta chains, and approximately 10 million of these were shared. Produced via immunoSEQ multiplex PCR; TCRdb's table is partial and in-frame only. The DNA was the basis for D and trimming; V, J and clone size are from that table. The data hold around 95,000 clones, with 65% to 80% observed a single time. The sample originates from a study of cytomegalovirus exposure and HLA in healthy donors. Study conclusions and caveats: Later analysis identified a missense DCLRE1C variant that was linked to TCR beta V- and J-gene trimming. From TCR beta sequences, most subjects' HLA-A and HLA-B alleles were reportedly predicted accurately.

The sequence came from a man aged 25-45 years in good health and CMV-seropositive. The chain carries TRBV15 and TRBJ2-3; 8 bases align to TRBD2. Sequencing input: PBMCs. CDR3 in amino acids: CATSRDWSGGGTNTQYF. CDR3 coding DNA: TGTGCCACCAGCAGAGATTGGTCGGGGGGGGGCACAAATACGCAGTATTTT.